This TCR beta chain is drawn from a study of TIL therapy for anti-PD-1-resistant metastatic lung cancer. Study observations and caveats: Compared with baseline intratumoral T cells, expanded TIL cultures were more clonal and less diverse (6% vs 31%).

Specified time point: pre-treatment sample, taken before nivolumab and TIL therapy. Pleural nodules or supraclavicular lymph nodes made up most of the excised metastases sampled. Sequencing used immunoSEQ v3. This table comes from immunoSEQ multiplex PCR, and its TCRdb copy is limited to in-frame clones, with some not included. The sample holds approximately 97,000 clones; around 71% are singletons and the top ten take approximately 9.9%. Notes on this clone: Its cognate antigen is unknown.

Unmatched junction bases numbered 1, after V lost 0 bases and J lost 0 bases. Germline CDR1 and CDR2: MNHEY and SMNVEV (reference sequence). The CDR3 extends over 15 amino acids. The chain uses TRBV27 and TRBJ1-2, with TRBD1 matching 7 bases. This sequence originates from a person between 25 and 80 years old with non-small cell lung cancer. Sample: tumor tissue, taken at baseline. CDR3 coding DNA: TGTGCCAGCAGTTTATCGAGGGGGCCTAACTATGGCTACACCTTC. As protein: CASSLSRGPNYGYTF.